This T cell receptor (beta chain) was retrieved from a study of identifying expanded T cells in peripheral blood. Whole-study findings and limits: Variance in clone template counts between approximately two-week samples significantly increased with total template count across all healthy donors.

Notes on this clone: As yet, its antigen is unknown.

The assay was immunoSEQ multiplex PCR, and TCRdb's table has in-frame clones only and misses some. Of some 100,000 clones in the sample, 75% to 90% were seen once. This clonotype was sampled from a person aged 18-70 years in good health. Sequencing was carried out using blood.

The CDR3 region is CASSLNTGTTYEQYF. CDR3 coding DNA: TGTGCCAGCAGCTTAAATACAGGGACTACTTACGAGCAGTACTTC. This chain uses TRBV7-2 with TRBJ2-7, with D perhaps matching TRBD2 (7 bases). Looked up from germline, CDR1 is SGHTA and CDR2 is FQGNSA. The CDR3 loop spans 15 amino acids. Trimming removed 2 bases at V and 4 bases at J, with 15 bases between.